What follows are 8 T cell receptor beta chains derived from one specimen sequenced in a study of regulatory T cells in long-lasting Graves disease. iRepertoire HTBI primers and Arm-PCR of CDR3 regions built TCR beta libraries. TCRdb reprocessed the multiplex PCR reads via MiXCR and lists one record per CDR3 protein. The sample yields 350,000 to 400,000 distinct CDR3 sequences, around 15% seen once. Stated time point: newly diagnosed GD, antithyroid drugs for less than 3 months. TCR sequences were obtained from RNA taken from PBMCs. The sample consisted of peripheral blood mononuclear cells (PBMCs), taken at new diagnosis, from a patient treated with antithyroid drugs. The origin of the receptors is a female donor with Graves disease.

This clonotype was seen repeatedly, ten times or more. CDR3 DNA: TGTGCCAGCAGGTGGGACAGCTATTCTGAAGCTTTCTTT. Translating it yields CASRWDSYSEAFF. The rearrangement links TRBV6-2 or TRBV6-3 to TRBJ1-1, with TRBD1 matching 7 bases. CDR3 length equals 13 residues. The V gene end was trimmed by 6 bases and the J gene end by 6 bases; junction bases not matched to a gene: 7. Looked up from germline, CDR1 is MNHEY and CDR2 is SVGEGT.

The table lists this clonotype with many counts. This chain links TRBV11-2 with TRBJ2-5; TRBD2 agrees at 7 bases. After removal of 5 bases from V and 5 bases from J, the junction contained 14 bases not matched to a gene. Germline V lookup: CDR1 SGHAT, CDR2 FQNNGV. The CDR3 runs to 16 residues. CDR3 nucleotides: TGTGCCAGCAGCCCCCTGCGCATGGGGGGGGTGGAGACCCAGTACTTC. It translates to CASSPLRMGGVETQYF.

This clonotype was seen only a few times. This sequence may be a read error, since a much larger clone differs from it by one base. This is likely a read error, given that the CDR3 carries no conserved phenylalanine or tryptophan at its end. The CDR3 spells CASSSRQQETQYS. As DNA, the CDR3 is TGTGCCAGCAGCTCCCGACAGCAGGAGACCCAGTACTCC. The V call is TRBV7-2, the J call TRBJ2-5; D is perhaps TRBD1 (5 bases). V was trimmed by 4 bases and J by 5 bases, leaving 11 bases between them. This CDR3 contains 13 residues. From germline, CDR1 is SGHTA and CDR2 FQGNSA.

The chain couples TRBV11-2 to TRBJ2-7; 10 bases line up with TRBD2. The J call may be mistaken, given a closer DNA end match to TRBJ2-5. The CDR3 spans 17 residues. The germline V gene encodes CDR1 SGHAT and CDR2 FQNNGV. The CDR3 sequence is CASSPQLSLAGVETQYF. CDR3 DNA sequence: TGTGCCAGCTCACCGCAACTTTCCCTAGCGGGAGTGGAGACCCAGTACTTC.

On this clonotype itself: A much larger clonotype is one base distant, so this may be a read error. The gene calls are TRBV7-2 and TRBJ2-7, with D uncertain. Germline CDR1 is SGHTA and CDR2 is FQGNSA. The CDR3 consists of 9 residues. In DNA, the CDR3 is TGTGCCTGCAGTTACGAGCAGTACTTC. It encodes CACSYEQYF.

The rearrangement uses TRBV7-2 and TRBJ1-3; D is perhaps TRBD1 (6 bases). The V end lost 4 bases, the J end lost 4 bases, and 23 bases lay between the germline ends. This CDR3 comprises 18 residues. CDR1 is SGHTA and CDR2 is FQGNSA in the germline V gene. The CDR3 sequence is CASSSLGPGAAGGNTIYF. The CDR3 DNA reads TGTGCCAGCAGCTCCCTTGGGCCGGGGGCGGCGGGGGGAAACACCATATATTTT.

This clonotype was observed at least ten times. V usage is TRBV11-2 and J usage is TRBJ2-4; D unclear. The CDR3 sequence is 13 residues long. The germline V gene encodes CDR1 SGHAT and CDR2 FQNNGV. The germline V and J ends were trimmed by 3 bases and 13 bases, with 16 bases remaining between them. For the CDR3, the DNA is TGTGCCAGCAGCTTGGGTCTGGGAAAAATCCAGTACTTC. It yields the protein CASSLGLGKIQYF.

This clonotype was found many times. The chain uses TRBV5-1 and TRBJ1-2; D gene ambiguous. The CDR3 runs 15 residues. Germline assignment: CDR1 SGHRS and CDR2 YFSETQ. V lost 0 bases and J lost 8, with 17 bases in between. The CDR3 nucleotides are TGCGCCAGCAGCTTGGGGCGGGCTGGACTTAGCGGCTACACCTTC. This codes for CASSLGRAGLSGYTF.